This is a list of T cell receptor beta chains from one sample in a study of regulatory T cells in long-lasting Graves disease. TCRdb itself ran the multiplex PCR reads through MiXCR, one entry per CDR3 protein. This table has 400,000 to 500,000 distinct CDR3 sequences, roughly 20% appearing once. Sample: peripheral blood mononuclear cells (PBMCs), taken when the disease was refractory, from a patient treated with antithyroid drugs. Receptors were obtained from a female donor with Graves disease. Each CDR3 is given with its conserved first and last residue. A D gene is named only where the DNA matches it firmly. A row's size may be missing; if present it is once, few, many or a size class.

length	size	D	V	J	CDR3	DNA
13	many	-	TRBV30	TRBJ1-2	CAWSVNRNYGYTF	TGTGCCTGGAGTGTGAACAGAAACTATGGCTACACCTTC
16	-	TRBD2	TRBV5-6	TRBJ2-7	CASSGAGLAGADEQYF	TGTGCCAGCAGCGGAGCGGGACTAGCGGGAGCAGACGAGCAGTACTTC
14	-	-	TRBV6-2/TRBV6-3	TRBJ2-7	CASRPGLRDHEQYF	TGTGCCAGCAGACCAGGACTCCGGGACCACGAGCAGTACTTC
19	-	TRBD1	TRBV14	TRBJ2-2	CASSQGPASTGMDTGELFF	TGTGCCAGCAGCCAAGGCCCCGCGTCGACAGGGATGGACACCGGGGAGCTGTTTTTT
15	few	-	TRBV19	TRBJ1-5	CASTRGEISTQPQHF	TGTGCCAGTACCCGGGGGGAGATAAGCACTCAGCCCCAGCATTTT
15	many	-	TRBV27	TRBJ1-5	CASSLAGYSNQPQHF	TGTGCCAGCAGTTTGGCAGGCTATAGCAATCAGCCCCAGCATTTT
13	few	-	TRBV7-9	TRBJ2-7	CASSLGSYYEQYF	TGTGCCAGCAGCTTAGGCAGTTACTACGAGCAGTACTTC
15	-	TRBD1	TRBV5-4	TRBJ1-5	CASSLYPGGDQPQHF	TGTGCCAGCAGCCTCTACCCAGGGGGCGATCAGCCCCAGCATTTT
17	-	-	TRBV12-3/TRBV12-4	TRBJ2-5	CASSLGLGMSARETQYF	TGTGCCAGCAGTTTGGGTTTAGGTATGTCGGCTCGAGAGACCCAGTACTTC
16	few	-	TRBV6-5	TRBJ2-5	CASSFGRLKPQETQYF	TGTGCCAGCAGTTTCGGCCGACTGAAGCCCCAAGAGACCCAGTACTTC
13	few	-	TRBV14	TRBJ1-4	CASSHRRNEKLFF	TGTGCCAGCAGCCACAGAAGAAATGAAAAACTGTTTTTT
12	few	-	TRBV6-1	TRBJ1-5	CASGGSNQPQHF	TGTGCCAGCGGGGGCAGCAATCAGCCCCAGCATTTT
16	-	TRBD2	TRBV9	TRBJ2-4	CASSPTGLSGPNIQYF	TGTGCCAGCAGCCCGACGGGACTAAGCGGGCCAAACATTCAGTACTTC
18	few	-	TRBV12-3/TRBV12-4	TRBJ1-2	CASSFGFGTALEEYGYTF	TGTGCCAGCAGTTTCGGATTTGGGACTGCATTGGAGGAGTATGGCTACACCTTC
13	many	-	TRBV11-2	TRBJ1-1	CASSPSSGREAFF	TGTGCCAGCAGCCCATCCTCTGGACGGGAAGCTTTCTTT
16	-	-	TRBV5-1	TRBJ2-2	CASRLLPGANTGELFF	TGCGCCAGCAGATTGCTCCCGGGAGCGAACACCGGGGAGCTGTTTTTT
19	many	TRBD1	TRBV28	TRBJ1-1	CASSLYSARGSLLDTEAFF	TGTGCCAGCAGTTTATACTCGGCCAGGGGGTCCCTCCTAGACACTGAAGCTTTCTTT
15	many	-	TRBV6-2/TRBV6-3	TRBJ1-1	CASSYSHQANTEAFF	TGTGCCAGCAGTTACTCCCATCAAGCGAACACTGAAGCTTTCTTT
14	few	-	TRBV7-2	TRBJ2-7	CASSSGPAGYEQYF	TGTGCCAGCAGCTCGGGGCCAGCGGGTTACGAGCAGTACTTC
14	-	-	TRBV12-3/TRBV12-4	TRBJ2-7	CASSLVSPDYEQYF	TGTGCCAGCAGTTTGGTTAGCCCCGACTACGAGCAGTACTTC
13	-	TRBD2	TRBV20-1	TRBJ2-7	CSACRRESYEQYF	TGCAGTGCCTGTCGGCGGGAGAGCTACGAGCAGTACTTC
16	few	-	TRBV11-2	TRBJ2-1	CASSLLRRRGGNEQFF	TGTGCCAGCAGCCTTTTAAGGCGTAGAGGGGGCAATGAGCAGTTCTTC
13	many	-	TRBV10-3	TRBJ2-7	CAISENHSYEQYF	TGTGCCATCAGTGAGAACCACTCCTACGAGCAGTACTTC
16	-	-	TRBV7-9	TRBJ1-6	CASSLAGGEGNSPLHF	TGTGCCAGCAGCTTGGCCGGGGGCGAGGGGAATTCACCCCTCCACTTT
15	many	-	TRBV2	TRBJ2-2	CASSTDGANTGELFF	TGTGCCAGCAGTACCGACGGAGCGAACACCGGGGAGCTGTTTTTT
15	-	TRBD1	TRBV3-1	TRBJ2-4	CASSRTGGGKNIQYF	TGTGCCAGCAGCCGGACAGGGGGCGGCAAAAACATTCAGTACTTC